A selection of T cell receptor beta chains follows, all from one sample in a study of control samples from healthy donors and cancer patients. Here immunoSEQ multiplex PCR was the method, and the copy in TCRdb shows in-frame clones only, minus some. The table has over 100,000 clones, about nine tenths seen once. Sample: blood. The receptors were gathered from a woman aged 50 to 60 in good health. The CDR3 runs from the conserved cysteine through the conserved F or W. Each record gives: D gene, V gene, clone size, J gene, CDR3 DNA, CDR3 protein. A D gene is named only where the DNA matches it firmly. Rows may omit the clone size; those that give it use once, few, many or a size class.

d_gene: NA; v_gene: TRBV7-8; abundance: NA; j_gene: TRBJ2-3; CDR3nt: TGTGCCAGCAGATTTGGAGTGCTAAGCACAGATACGCAGTATTTT; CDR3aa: CASRFGVLSTDTQYF
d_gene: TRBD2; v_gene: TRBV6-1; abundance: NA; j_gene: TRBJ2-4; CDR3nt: TGTGCCAGCAGTGACCCGGGACTAGCGGGAGGGCAGCACATTCAGTACTTC; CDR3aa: CASSDPGLAGGQHIQYF
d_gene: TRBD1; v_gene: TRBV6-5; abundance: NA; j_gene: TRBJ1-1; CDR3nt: TGTGCCAGCAAATACAGGGGGCCGAACACTGAAGCTTTCTTT; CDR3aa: CASKYRGPNTEAFF
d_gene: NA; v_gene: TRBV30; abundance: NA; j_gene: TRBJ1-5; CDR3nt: TGTGCCTGGAGTCGGATATCGACGGAGAGCAATCAGCCCCAGCATTTT; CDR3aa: CAWSRISTESNQPQHF
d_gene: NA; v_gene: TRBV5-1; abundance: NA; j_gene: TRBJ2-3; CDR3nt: TGCGCCAGCAGCCTAGTGGGCGGGCTGGAGATAGATACGCAGTATTTT; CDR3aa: CASSLVGGLEIDTQYF
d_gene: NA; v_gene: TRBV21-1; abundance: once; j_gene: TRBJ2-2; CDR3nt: TGTGCCAGCAGCCCAGGGGGCAGCGGGGTAAACACCGGGGAGCTGTTTTTT; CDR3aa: CASSPGGSGVNTGELFF
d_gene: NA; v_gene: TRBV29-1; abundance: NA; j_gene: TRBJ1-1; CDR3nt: TGCAGCGTTTGGATACGGGGGCCCTACACTGAAGCTTTCTTT; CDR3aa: CSVWIRGPYTEAFF
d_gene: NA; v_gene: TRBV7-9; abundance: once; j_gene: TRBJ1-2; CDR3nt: TGTGCCAGCAGCTTAGTGTCGACAGCTTATGGCTACACCTTC; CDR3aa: CASSLVSTAYGYTF
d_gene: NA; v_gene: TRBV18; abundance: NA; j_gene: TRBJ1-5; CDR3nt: TGTGCCAGCTCACCGAGTAGCAATCAGCCCCAGCATTTT; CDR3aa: CASSPSSNQPQHF
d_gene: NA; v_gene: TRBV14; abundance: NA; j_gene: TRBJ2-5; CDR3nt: TGTGCCAGCAGCCAAGAAATTAAGTATGGGGGAACGGGGCAAGAGACCCAGTACTTC; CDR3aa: CASSQEIKYGGTGQETQYF
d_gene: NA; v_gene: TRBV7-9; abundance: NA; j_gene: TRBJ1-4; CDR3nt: TGTGCCAGCGTGGGGAGGGACGGGGAAAAACTGTTTTTT; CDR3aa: CASVGRDGEKLFF
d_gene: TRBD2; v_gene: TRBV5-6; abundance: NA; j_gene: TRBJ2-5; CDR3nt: TGTGCCAGCAGCAGCACGGGACTAGCGGAGGCGAGGGAGACCCAGTACTTC; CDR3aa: CASSSTGLAEARETQYF
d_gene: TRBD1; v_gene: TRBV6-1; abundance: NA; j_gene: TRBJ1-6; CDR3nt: TGTGCCAGCAGTGAAAGGACAGGGCTGCTATCCTATAATTCACCCCTCCACTTT; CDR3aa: CASSERTGLLSYNSPLHF
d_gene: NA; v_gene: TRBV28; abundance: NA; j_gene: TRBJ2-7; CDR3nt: TGTGCCAGCAGTTTCGGTTCACATAACTACGAGCAGTACTTC; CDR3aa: CASSFGSHNYEQYF
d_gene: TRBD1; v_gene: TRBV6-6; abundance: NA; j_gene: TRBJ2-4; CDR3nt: TGTGCCAGCTGGGGGACAGGGAACGCGCCCAAAAACATTCAGTACTTC; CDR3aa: CASWGTGNAPKNIQYF
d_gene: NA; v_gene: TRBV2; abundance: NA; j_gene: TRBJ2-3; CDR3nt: TGTGCCAGCAACTCGCCACCGGGAGTTACAGATACGCAGTATTTT; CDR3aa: CASNSPPGVTDTQYF
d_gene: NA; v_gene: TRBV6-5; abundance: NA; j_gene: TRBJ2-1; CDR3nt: TGTGCCAGCAGGACGAGCGGAACCTACAATGAGCAGTTCTTC; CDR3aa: CASRTSGTYNEQFF
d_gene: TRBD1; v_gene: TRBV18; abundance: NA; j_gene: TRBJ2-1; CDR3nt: TGTGCCAGCTCACCACCGGGGACAGCCTACAATGAGCAGTTCTTC; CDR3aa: CASSPPGTAYNEQFF
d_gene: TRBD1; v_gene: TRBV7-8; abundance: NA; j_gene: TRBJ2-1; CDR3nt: TGTGCCAGCAGCTTAGCGGACAGGGCGTCCTACAATGAGCAGTTCTTC; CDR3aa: CASSLADRASYNEQFF
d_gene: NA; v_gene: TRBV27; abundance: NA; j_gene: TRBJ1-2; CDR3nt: TGTGCCAGCAGTTTGGCCGCGAAATCCTATGGCTACACCTTC; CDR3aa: CASSLAAKSYGYTF
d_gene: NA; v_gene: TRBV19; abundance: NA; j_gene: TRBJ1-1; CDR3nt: TGTGCCAGTAGTATAGCCTACACTGAAGCTTTCTTT; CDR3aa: CASSIAYTEAFF
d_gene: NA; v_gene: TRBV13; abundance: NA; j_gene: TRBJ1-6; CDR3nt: TGTGCCAGCAGATTCGGGACGGTTAATAATTCACCCCTCCACTTT; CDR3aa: CASRFGTVNNSPLHF
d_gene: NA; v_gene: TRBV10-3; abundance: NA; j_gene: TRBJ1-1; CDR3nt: TGTGCCATCGGGGGAGCCATGAACACTGAAGCTTTCTTT; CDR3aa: CAIGGAMNTEAFF
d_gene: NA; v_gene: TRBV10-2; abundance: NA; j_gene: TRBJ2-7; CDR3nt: TGCGCCAGCAGTCCTCTCTACGAGCAGTACTTC; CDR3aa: CASSPLYEQYF
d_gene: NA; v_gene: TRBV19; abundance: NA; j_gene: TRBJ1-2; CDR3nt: TGTGCCAGTAGTATGATTCCTCCAGAACTCTATGGCTACACCTTC; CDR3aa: CASSMIPPELYGYTF
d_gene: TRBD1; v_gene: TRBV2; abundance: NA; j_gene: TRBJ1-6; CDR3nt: TGTGCCAGCAATGGGGACAGGGATATGTCCCTCCACTTT; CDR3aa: CASNGDRDMSLHF
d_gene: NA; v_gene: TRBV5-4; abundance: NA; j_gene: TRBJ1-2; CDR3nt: TGTGCCAGCAGCTTGGGGGGGGAGCCCTTTGGCTACACCTTC; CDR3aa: CASSLGGEPFGYTF
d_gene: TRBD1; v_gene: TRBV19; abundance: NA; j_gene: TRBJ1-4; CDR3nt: TGTGCCAGTAGTTCCCGACAGGGGGTGGAGGAAAAACTGTTTTTT; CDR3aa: CASSSRQGVEEKLFF
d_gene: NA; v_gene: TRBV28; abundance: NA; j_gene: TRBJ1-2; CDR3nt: TGTGCCAGCACTTTTGGCAGATTCCCCCATGGCTACACCTTC; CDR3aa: CASTFGRFPHGYTF
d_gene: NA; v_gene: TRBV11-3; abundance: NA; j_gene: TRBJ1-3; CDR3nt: TGTGCCAGCAGCTCATCGACAGTCTCTGGAAACACCATATATTTT; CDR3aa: CASSSSTVSGNTIYF
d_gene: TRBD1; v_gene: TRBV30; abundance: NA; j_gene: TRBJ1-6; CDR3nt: TGTGCCTGGAGTAAGGACAGGGGGAATTCACCCCTCCACTTT; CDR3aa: CAWSKDRGNSPLHF
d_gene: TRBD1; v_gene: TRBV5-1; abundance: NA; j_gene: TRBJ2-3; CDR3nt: TGCGCCAGCAGCACCGACAGGGAAGCAGATACGCAGTATTTT; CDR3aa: CASSTDREADTQYF
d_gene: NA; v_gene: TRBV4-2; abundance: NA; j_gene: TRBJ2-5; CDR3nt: TGTGCCAGCAGCCAAGATCTCGGGTTTGGAGAGACCCAGTACTTC; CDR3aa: CASSQDLGFGETQYF
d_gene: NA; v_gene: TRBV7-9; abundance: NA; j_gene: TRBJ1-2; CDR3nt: TGTGCCAGCAGCTTACGCGGGAGTGGCTACACCTTC; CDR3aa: CASSLRGSGYTF
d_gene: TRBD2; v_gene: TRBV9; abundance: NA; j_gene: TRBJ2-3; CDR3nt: TGTGCCAGCAGCGTAAGGCCAAGCGGGAGAAACACAGATACGCAGTATTTT; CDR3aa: CASSVRPSGRNTDTQYF
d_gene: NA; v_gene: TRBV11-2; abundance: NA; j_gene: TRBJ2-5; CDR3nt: TGTGCCAGCAGCTTAGAGGGGGTCGACAGCCAAGAGACCCAGTACTTC; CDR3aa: CASSLEGVDSQETQYF
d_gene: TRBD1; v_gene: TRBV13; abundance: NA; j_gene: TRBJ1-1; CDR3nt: TGTGCCAGCAGCACGGGGACAGGGGCAGGTGAAGCTTTCTTT; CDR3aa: CASSTGTGAGEAFF
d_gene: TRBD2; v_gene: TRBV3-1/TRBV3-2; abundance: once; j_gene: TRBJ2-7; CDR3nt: TGTGCCAGCAGCCAATTCCCCGCCCGGGGACTAGCGGGAGAACGTCGGAACGAGCAGTACTTC; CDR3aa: CASSQFPARGLAGERRNEQYF
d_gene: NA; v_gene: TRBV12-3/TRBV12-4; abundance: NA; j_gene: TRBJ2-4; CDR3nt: TGTGCCAGCGGCAGCAAAAACATTCAGTACTTC; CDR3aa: CASGSKNIQYF
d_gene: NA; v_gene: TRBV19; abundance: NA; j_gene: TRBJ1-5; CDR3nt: TGTGCCAGTAGCCAGACTGGGGGCCATCGTAATCAGCCCCAGCATTTT; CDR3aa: CASSQTGGHRNQPQHF
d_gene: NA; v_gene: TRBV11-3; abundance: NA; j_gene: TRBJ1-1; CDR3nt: TGTGCCAGCAGCTTACAGGAGAACACTGAAGCTTTCTTT; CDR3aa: CASSLQENTEAFF
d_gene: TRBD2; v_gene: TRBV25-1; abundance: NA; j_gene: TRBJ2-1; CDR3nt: TGTGCCAGCGTACCGACTAGCGGGAGGCCGAGCTCCTACAATGAGCAGTTCTTC; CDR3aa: CASVPTSGRPSSYNEQFF
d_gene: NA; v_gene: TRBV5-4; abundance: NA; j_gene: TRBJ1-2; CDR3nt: TGTGCCAGCAGCGAGGAACCGGGACACTTACTTGGCTACACCTTC; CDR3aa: CASSEEPGHLLGYTF
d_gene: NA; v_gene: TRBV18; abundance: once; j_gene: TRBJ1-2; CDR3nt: TGTGCCAGCTCACCACAGGGACTAGGCTATGGCTACACCTTC; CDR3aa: CASSPQGLGYGYTF
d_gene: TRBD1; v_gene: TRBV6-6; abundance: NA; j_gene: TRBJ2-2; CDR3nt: TGTGCCAGCAGTTATTACAGGGGGCCGAACGGGGAGCTGTTTTTT; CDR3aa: CASSYYRGPNGELFF
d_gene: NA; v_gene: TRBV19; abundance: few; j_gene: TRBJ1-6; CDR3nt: TGTGCCAGTAGTATCCGGGACTATGATTCACCCCTCCACTTT; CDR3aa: CASSIRDYDSPLHF
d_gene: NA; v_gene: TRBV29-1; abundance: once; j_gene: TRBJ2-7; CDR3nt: TGCAGCGTTGGGTCGGCCACCTATTTATACGAGCAGTACTTC; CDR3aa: CSVGSATYLYEQYF
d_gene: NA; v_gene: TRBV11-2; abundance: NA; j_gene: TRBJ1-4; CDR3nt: TGTGCCAGCAGCTTCGGGCGGAGCAGGGGTAATGAAAAACTGTTTTTT; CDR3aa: CASSFGRSRGNEKLFF
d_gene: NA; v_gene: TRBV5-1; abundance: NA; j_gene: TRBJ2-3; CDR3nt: TGCGCCAGCAGCTTGGACGGGACGGGCACAGATACGCAGTATTTT; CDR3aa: CASSLDGTGTDTQYF
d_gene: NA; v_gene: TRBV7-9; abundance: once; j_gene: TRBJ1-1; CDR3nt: TGTGCCAGCAGCTTAGCGGCTCTGAGGGGGAACACTGAAGCTTTCTTT; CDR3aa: CASSLAALRGNTEAFF
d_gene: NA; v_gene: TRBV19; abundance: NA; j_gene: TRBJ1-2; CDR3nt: TGTGCCAGTAGTATGAAGGGGGGCGGGTATGGCTACACCTTC; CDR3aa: CASSMKGGGYGYTF
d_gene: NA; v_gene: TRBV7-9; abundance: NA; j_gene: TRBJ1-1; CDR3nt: TGTGCCAGCAGCTACGGACAGCTGAACACTGAAGCTTTCTTT; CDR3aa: CASSYGQLNTEAFF